This T cell receptor (beta chain) was identified in a study of blood T cells in healthy people across ages (dated by TCRdb to 2015 to 2017). In the study overall: In model experiments, template switching captured roughly one uniquely barcoded TCR beta cDNA molecule for every two T cells. Using deep sequencing normalized with unique cDNA molecular identifiers, the study measured how TCR beta repertoire diversity changes with age. The donors were split into four age groups: young (average about 15 years), middle-aged (roughly 40), aged (roughly 60) and long-lived (more than 80). To avoid experimental bias, donors of different ages were distributed randomly across sequencing lanes. Using the same blood draw, the study looked at two additional independent replicas of 1 million unique cDNA reads for two donors, one aged 18 to 30 and the other aged 80 or older.

At least ten counts were recorded for this clonotype. No antigen is known for it. No per-base quality is available; no much larger clone lies one base away. The 40 or so donors, aged about 6 to 95 years, were systemically healthy Caucasian individuals from Russia. Approximately 11 milliliters of peripheral blood were drawn from each donor into EDTA-treated Vacutainer tubes. Ficoll-Paque density-gradient centrifugation was used to isolate PBMCs, with at least 6 million per sample. Trizol reagent was used to extract total RNA from PBMCs, with at least 5.5 micrograms per sample. Naive CD45RAhigh/CD27high T cell percentages were measured by flow cytometry on a PBMC aliquot from every donor. The paper's findings and limits, for the study overall: Conclusive comparison of naive and antigen-experienced compartments was prevented by the profiling of bulk unsorted PBMCs. Observed TCR beta diversity per million T cells fell roughly linearly with age, and a significant reduction was already apparent by age around 40. Estimates of total diversity from one million sequenced T cells were regarded as lower bounds and underestimates. Compared with the aged group, the long-lived group had more naive CD4+ T cells, fewer expanded clones and increased TCR diversity, suggesting age selection. Because donor CMV infection status was unknown, age-related changes in expanded clonotypes were potentially confounded. The percentage of naive T cells measured by flow cytometry correlated strongly with observed TCR beta diversity.

A distance of 16 bases separates the germline ends of V and J, which lose 4 bases and 0 bases respectively. CDR1 and CDR2 are read off the germline V gene (reference sequence) as MNHNY and SVGAGI. Including cysteine and phenylalanine, the CDR3 has 17 amino acids. Only CDR3 DNA is held: 51 bases, read in frame from base 1. Libraries were built with 5' RACE. These reads were obtained on an Illumina HiSeq 2500. A second 7 to 11 cycle PCR used a sample-barcoded 5' primer and a J-beta primer mix. A template-switch 5' adaptor carrying 12 random nucleotides introduced a unique molecular identifier onto each TCR beta cDNA molecule. Each sample yielded at least 2.5 million CDR3-containing paired-end reads. The Mint cDNA synthesis kit, primed by a TRBC-specific oligonucleotide, was used to synthesize first-strand cDNA from all RNA. Following uracil-DNA glycosylase treatment, all cDNA underwent a first 18-cycle PCR with the universal primers M1SS and BC2_uni_R. Per the authors' processing: For normalization, 1 million high-quality reads were randomly selected from each sample, with every read carrying a distinct molecular identifier. Reads sharing molecular identifiers were discarded rather than binned into consensus sequences. MiTCR, with a Q25 quality threshold and the strictest error-elimination algorithm, was used for CDR3 identification, clonotype clustering and error correction. A nonparametric unseen species model with Euler transformation was used to estimate a lower bound on total TCR beta diversity. The public reads were run again by TCRdb, first through fastp at Q25 and then through MiXCR, and only productive beta chains were kept. Rows with one shared CDR3 protein collapse into an entry with the most common genes and DNA. The V and J calls were determined by TCRdb, not by the authors. Here the sample has 550,000 to 750,000 distinct CDR3 sequences; 20% to 25% occur a single time. The ten largest account for roughly 3.6% of the sample.

The source material was blood. This TCR was recovered from a man in his 70s in good health. The chain joins TRBV6-6 to TRBJ2-4; matching of 5 bases hints at TRBD1 as the D gene. The CDR3 reads as follows: CASSSLLDKVAKNIQYF. The bases are TGTGCCAGCAGTTCTTTATTGGACAAGGTAGCCAAAAACATTCAGTACTTC.